This TCR beta chain was obtained from a study of cytomegalovirus exposure and HLA in healthy donors. Notes on the study in general: A prior analysis recorded that most TCR beta V segments were productive about 90% or about 30% of the time. A later analysis found TCR association rates differed by HLA locus, highest for DRB1 and lowest for HLA-C. In a later analysis, TCR beta V- and J-gene trimming showed a link to a missense DCLRE1C variant.

About this clone itself: Its antigen is unknown.

A multiplex PCR was run with 60 Vbeta primers and 13 Jbeta primers. Original methodology: Unique TCR beta chains numbered around 80 million in a later analysis, with around 12 million shared. TCRdb's table, derived via immunoSEQ multiplex PCR, lists solely in-frame clones and lacks some. The DNA was the basis for D and trimming; V, J and clone size are from that table. This repertoire shows tens of thousands of clones, roughly three fifths found once; its top ten account for around 6.5%. CDR1 and CDR2 from the germline V gene are SGHNT and YYREEE (reference sequence). V lost 3 bases to trimming and J lost 2 bases; unmatched junction nucleotides: 3. The CDR3 runs to 16 residues.

This chain uses TRBV5-4 with TRBJ2-5; 14 nucleotides align to TRBD2. Sequencing was carried out using PBMCs. The source is a woman in her 30s in good health and CMV-seronegative. The CDR3 spells CASSSGLAGGQETQYF. CDR3 DNA: TGTGCCAGCAGCTCCGGACTAGCGGGAGGACAAGAGACCCAGTACTTC.